Each of the 17 T cell receptor beta chains below was sequenced from the same sample in a study of blood T cells in healthy people across ages. Together with a sample-barcoded 5' primer, a J-beta primer mix was included in a second PCR lasting about 6 to 11 cycles. One entry per CDR3 protein results from TCRdb running MiXCR on the 5' RACE reads. Of roughly 1,500,000 distinct CDR3 sequences in the sample, roughly 40% were seen once. Sequenced material: blood. The origin of the receptors is a woman aged 18-30 years in good health.

CDR3: CASSTGLGGHYGYTF. CDR3 sequence (DNA): TGTGCCAGCAGTACGGGACTGGGCGGACACTATGGCTACACCTTC. The chain links TRBV27 to TRBJ1-2, with TRBD1 as a possible D gene (5 bases). This CDR3 has 15 residues. Trimming cost V 5 bases and J 3 bases, with 16 bases left between them. Germline V gives CDR1 MNHEY, CDR2 SMNVEV (reference sequence).

A few counts support this clonotype. The chain combines TRBV5-5 with TRBJ1-5; weak D call: TRBD1 (6 bases). Germline V gene sequence: CDR1 SGHKS, CDR2 YYEKEE (reference sequence). Trimming removed 4 bases from V and 7 bases from J, with 18 bases in between. This CDR3 region has 15 residues. The DNA of the CDR3 is TGTGCCAGCAGCAGAACGGACAGCCGAACCCAGCCCCAGCATTTT. Its protein product is CASSRTDSRTQPQHF.

The chain joins TRBV9 to TRBJ1-2; D remains ambiguous. This CDR3 is built from 14 residues. V lost 0 bases and J 2 bases, leaving 8 bases between the germline ends. Germline values: CDR1 SGDLS, CDR2 YYNGEE. The chain's CDR3 is CASSVAPRNYGYTF. CDR3 nucleotide sequence: TGTGCCAGCAGCGTAGCTCCCCGAAACTATGGCTACACCTTC.

Only a few counts were recorded for this clonotype. This rearrangement joins TRBV3-1 to TRBJ2-7; D is undetermined. Germline CDR1 and CDR2: LGHDT and YNNKEL (reference sequence). The CDR3 spans 13 residues. Trimming took off 0 bases at V and 6 bases at J, with 9 bases between the two ends. The CDR3 is CASSQEGRSEQYF. CDR3 in DNA: TGTGCCAGCAGCCAAGAAGGTCGTTCCGAGCAGTACTTC.

This clonotype was counted between two and nine times. The CDR3 coding sequence is TGTGCCAGCAGTTACTCGCGGGGGCCTGGATGGACTGAAGCTTTCTTT. This gives the protein CASSYSRGPGWTEAFF. The chain combines TRBV6-6 with TRBJ1-1; D is possibly TRBD1 (6 bases). This CDR3 contains 16 residues. V was shortened by 0 bases and J by 5 bases, with 16 bases between the two germline ends. Germline lookup yields CDR1 MNHNY and CDR2 SVGAGI (reference sequence).

Notes on this clonotype: At one end, the junction sequence differs from germline, possibly due to a read error. The J gene is TRBJ2-1, the V gene TRBV5-1; TRBD2 aligns across 8 bases. Germline loops: CDR1 SGHRS, CDR2 YFSETQ. The CDR3 runs 20 residues. DNA for the CDR3: TGCGCCAGCAGCACTTGGCCCCTCTCGGGCGGGGGGAACTCCTACAAGGAGCAGTTCTTC. It specifies CASSTWPLSGGGNSYKEQFF. The variable domain in full, with the rest retrieved from reference TRBV5-1 and TRBJ2-1, is KAGVTQTPRYLIKTRGQQVTLSCSPISGHRSVSWYQQTPGQGLQFLFEYFSETQRNKGNFPGRFSGRQFSNSRSEMNVSTLELGDSALYLCASSTWPLSGGGNSYKEQFFGPGTRLTVL.

The chain links TRBV6-4 to TRBJ2-1, with TRBD2 identical over 11 bases. Germline V gene lookup returns CDR1 MRHNA and CDR2 SNTAGT. The CDR3 has 16 amino acids. V shed 4 bases and J 8 bases; nucleotides not matched to a gene: 10. Written as DNA, the CDR3 is TGTGCCAGCAGTGCCTCAGTAGCGGGGGGGGGCTATGAGCAGTTCTTC. Its translation: CASSASVAGGGYEQFF.

The chain uses TRBV15 and TRBJ1-2, with D perhaps TRBD1 (5 bases). CDR3 size: 14 residues. Germline-derived CDR1 and CDR2 are LNHNV and YYDKDF (reference sequence). Trimming removed 1 base from V and 4 bases from J, with 10 bases in between. CDR3 coding DNA: TGTGCCACCAGCAGAGTCAGGGACTCCTATGGCTACACCTTC. Residues: CATSRVRDSYGYTF.

V usage is TRBV20-1 and J usage is TRBJ2-1; the D gene is possibly TRBD2 (6 bases). Judging by the DNA end, TRBJ2-7 fits better; the J call may be wrong. The length of the CDR3 is 16 residues. From germline, CDR1 is DFQATT and CDR2 SNEGSKA (reference sequence). The CDR3 coding sequence is TGCAGTGCTAGAGGAGGAGCTAGCGCCTCCTACAATGAGCAGTACTTC. It translates to CSARGGASASYNEQYF.

The chain employs TRBV29-1 and TRBJ1-4, with 7 bases lining up with TRBD1. V was pared by 6 bases and J by 7 bases, with 8 bases of the junction left unmatched. CDR3 length: 13 amino acids. Germline CDR1 SQVTM, CDR2 ANQGSEA. CDR3: CSVQGGYGEKLFF. The CDR3 region has the DNA TGCAGCGTCCAGGGGGGGTACGGTGAAAAACTGTTTTTT.

The rearrangement uses TRBV9 and TRBJ2-1; 7 bases line up with TRBD1. The CDR3 is 15 amino acids. The V gene's germline CDR1 is SGDLS and CDR2 YYNGEE. Losses at the gene ends were 0 bases for V and 4 bases for J; bases not matched to a gene: 4. The CDR3 bases are TGTGCCAGCAGCGTAGCGGGACAGAGATACAATGAGCAGTTCTTC. Encoded protein: CASSVAGQRYNEQFF.

This clonotype was observed a handful of times. The genes are TRBV4-1 and TRBJ2-7; D gene unclear. This CDR3 is built from 15 residues. Germline V gene lookup returns CDR1 MGHRA and CDR2 YSYEKL. Between the trimmed V and J ends, which lost 1 base and 0 bases, there was a span of 10 bases. CDR3 sequence (DNA): TGCGCCAGCAGCCAAGGAGAACGAATCTCCTACGAGCAGTACTTC. Its protein product is CASSQGERISYEQYF.

With regard to this clonotype: It may be a read error: a sequence one base away is much more abundant. The rearrangement uses TRBV4-1 and TRBJ2-3; TRBD2 matches 8 bases. The ends lost 2 bases at V and 2 bases at J; junction bases unmatched: 3. CDR3 length equals 15 residues. From germline, CDR1 is MGHRA and CDR2 YSYEKL. This CDR3 reads CASSQTSGDTDTQYF. The CDR3 bases are TGCGCCAGCAGCCAAACTAGCGGAGACACAGATACGCAGTATTTT.

The genes are TRBV7-8 and TRBJ2-7; D is perhaps TRBD1 (5 bases). Germline V gene sequence: CDR1 SGHVS, CDR2 FQNEAQ. The CDR3 is made up of 16 amino acids. V was shortened by 2 bases and J by 2 bases, with 16 bases between the two germline ends. CDR3 DNA sequence: TGTGCCAGCAGCTTATTATTCCCAGGGAAAGCCTACGAGCAGTACTTC. It codes for CASSLLFPGKAYEQYF.

This clonotype was observed a few times. V gene TRBV10-3 combines with J gene TRBJ2-5; D is uncertain. This CDR3 region has 12 residues. The V gene's germline CDR1 is ENHRY and CDR2 SYGVKD. The ends were cut back, 4 bases at V and 3 bases at J, with 6 bases in the middle. The CDR3 region has the DNA TGTGCCATCAGTGCCTCAGAAGAGACCCAGTACTTC. This translates into CAISASEETQYF.

This clonotype appeared a single time. Compared with germline, one end of the junction differs, possibly owing to a read error. The rearrangement joins TRBV12-3 or TRBV12-4 to TRBJ2-7; D is undetermined. The CDR3 has 12 residues. In DNA, the CDR3 is TGTGCCGGCAGTTTATATCGGGCCGAGCAGTACTTC. Translating gives CAGSLYRAEQYF.

The rearrangement uses TRBV7-2 and TRBJ1-1; D possibly corresponds to TRBD1 (5 bases). The CDR3 is made up of 16 amino acids. Trimming left V 5 bases short and J 1 base short, with 17 bases between. Germline CDR1 is SGHTA and CDR2 is FQGNSA. CDR3 in DNA: TGTGCCAGCAGCAGCAGACAGTCTCTGAAGAACACTGAAGCTTTCTTT. Translating gives CASSSRQSLKNTEAFF.